The next 7 T cell receptor beta chains were all read from a single sample in a study of identical twins. TCRdb used MiXCR to reprocess the 5' RACE reads, holding one entry per CDR3 protein. The repertoire holds 1,800,000 or so distinct CDR3 sequences, with 25% to 35% as singletons. The sample consisted of cord blood. Receptors originate from a newborn girl in good health.

Many counts were recorded for this clonotype. The chain combines TRBV29-1 with TRBJ2-5; D not resolved. Trimming took 4 bases from V and 5 from J, leaving 5 bases between them. The CDR3 is made up of 10 amino acids. Germline V lookup: CDR1 SQVTM, CDR2 ANQGSEA. In DNA form, the CDR3 reads TGCAGCGTTGCTGGCGAGACCCAGTACTTC. It codes for CSVAGETQYF.

V usage is TRBV6-1 and J usage is TRBJ1-1, with D maybe TRBD1 (6 bases). From germline, CDR1 is MNHNS and CDR2 SASEGT. The CDR3 consists of 11 residues. V was cut by 7 bases and J by 7 bases, with 10 bases left in between. The DNA for the CDR3 is TGTGCCAGCATTCAGACAGGTGAAGCTTTCTTT. Translated: CASIQTGEAFF.

Remarks on this clonotype: A much larger clone lies a single base off, so this may be a read error. The chain is built from TRBV28 and TRBJ2-3; 7 bases align to TRBD2. Germline V gene sequence: CDR1 MDHEN, CDR2 SYDVKM. There are 18 residues in the CDR3. This chain's CDR3 is CASSLGLRREAGTDTRYF. The DNA of the CDR3 is TGTGCCAGCAGTTTAGGTTTAAGACGGGAGGCGGGAACAGATACGCGGTATTTT.

This clonotype was counted between two and nine times. J is TRBJ1-4 and V is TRBV20-1, with a weak D call TRBD1 (6 bases). V dropped 8 bases and J dropped 8 bases, with 33 bases sitting between them. This CDR3 region has 18 residues. Germline V gene lookup returns CDR1 DFQATT and CDR2 SNEGSKA (reference sequence). The CDR3: CSNYRNGGPGRIPEKLFF. For the CDR3, the DNA is TGCAGTAACTATCGTAATGGGGGGCCAGGGAGGATTCCAGAAAAACTGTTTTTT.

On this clonotype: A read error may produce the germline difference seen at one junction end. The genes are TRBV24-1 and TRBJ2-4, with D tentatively TRBD2 (5 bases). Matching the DNA end better, TRBJ2-7 makes the J call doubtful. CDR3 length equals 14 residues. Germline V CDR1 and CDR2: KGHDR, SFDVKD. The CDR3, as DNA: TGTGCCCCCAGTGATATAAAGACGGGATACGAGCAGTACTTC. Protein: CAPSDIKTGYEQYF.

V usage is TRBV5-5 and J usage is TRBJ1-4; D is ambiguous. V was trimmed by 4 bases and J by 2 bases, leaving 12 bases between them. CDR1 and CDR2 (germline): SGHKS, YYEKEE (reference sequence). The CDR3 has 15 residues. The CDR3 sequence: CASSPGVGTNEKLFF. The CDR3 nucleotides read TGTGCCAGCAGCCCCGGCGTCGGGACTAATGAAAAACTGTTTTTT.

The V call is TRBV4-2, the J call TRBJ1-1, with D perhaps matching TRBD1 (5 bases). Trimming left V 3 bases short and J 0 bases short, with 14 bases between. The CDR3 contains 16 residues. Germline V gene sequence: CDR1 LGHNA, CDR2 YNFKEQ. DNA of the CDR3: TGTGCCAGCAGCCATTGGGGACTGAGGGTGAACACTGAAGCTTTCTTT. It translates to CASSHWGLRVNTEAFF.